This is a list of T cell receptor beta chains from one sample in a study of Ad26.COV2.S vaccination and SARS-CoV-2 variants. Profiling relied on immunoSEQ multiplex PCR, and the TCRdb table lists in-frame clones only, not all of them. The table has around 450,000 clones, 90% seen once. Specimen: peripheral blood, collected in a trial of Ad26.COV2.S vaccine versus placebo. The receptor set was obtained from a person between 18 and 65 years old who received the Ad26.COV2.S COVID-19 vaccine or a placebo. CDR3s include the opening cysteine and the closing phenylalanine or tryptophan. D genes are given only for firm matches. Size values are once, few and many counts, or a class for expanded clones, and some rows have none.

V gene,D gene,J gene,clone size,CDR3 DNA,CDR3 protein
TRBV7-8,NA,TRBJ2-7,once,TGTGCCAGCAGCTTAGCGCGTGGGAGGCCAAGCTCCTACGAGCAGTACTTC,CASSLARGRPSSYEQYF
TRBV6-2/TRBV6-3,TRBD2,TRBJ2-1,NA,TGTGCCAGCAGTTCCACGAGGACTAGCGGGAATGATGAGCAGTTCTTC,CASSSTRTSGNDEQFF
TRBV6-6,NA,TRBJ1-5,NA,TGTGCCAGCAGTTACGACGGGGATCATTGGCAGCCCCAGCATTTT,CASSYDGDHWQPQHF
TRBV28,TRBD1,TRBJ2-7,NA,TGTGCCAGCAGTTTAGGGACAGGTCCCTACGAGCAGTACTTC,CASSLGTGPYEQYF
TRBV28,TRBD1,TRBJ1-2,NA,TGTGCCAGCAGTCTCGGAGGGGGCCCTTCCTCTGGCTACACCTTC,CASSLGGGPSSGYTF
TRBV5-1,TRBD1,TRBJ1-6,once,TGCGCCAGCAGCCAGACAGGGCAGCACCTCCACTTT,CASSQTGQHLHF
TRBV5-1,TRBD1,TRBJ1-1,NA,TGCGCCAGCAGCTCGACAGGGGGCCTCAACACTGAAGCTTTCTTT,CASSSTGGLNTEAFF
TRBV29-1,NA,TRBJ2-7,NA,TGCAGCGTTGTGTCGGGGTACTCCTACGAGCAGTACTTC,CSVVSGYSYEQYF
TRBV27,NA,TRBJ1-6,NA,TGTGCCAGCAGTTTCGGGGGGTTATCACCCCTCCACTTT,CASSFGGLSPLHF
TRBV6-6,TRBD1,TRBJ1-2,NA,TGTGCCAGCAGCCAAGGACAGGGAGGTAGGGGCTACACCTTC,CASSQGQGGRGYTF
TRBV20-1,NA,TRBJ1-5,NA,TGCAGTGCTAGTGGAGGATCGGCTCAGCCCCAGCATTTT,CSASGGSAQPQHF
TRBV5-1,NA,TRBJ2-1,NA,TGCGCCAGCAGCCCGGTTTCAGCGGGCTACGGTGAGCAGTTCTTC,CASSPVSAGYGEQFF
TRBV5-4,TRBD1,TRBJ1-2,once,TGTGCCAGCAGCTTGGACAGGGGGCCATATGGCTACACCTTC,CASSLDRGPYGYTF
TRBV27,NA,TRBJ2-5,NA,TGTGCCAGCAGATCAGGGTACCAAGAGACCCAGTACTTC,CASRSGYQETQYF
TRBV5-1,TRBD2,TRBJ2-1,NA,TGCGCCAGCAGCCGCCAGTCGGGCGGGAGATCCCACAATGAGCAGTTCTTC,CASSRQSGGRSHNEQFF
TRBV5-1,TRBD1,TRBJ2-7,NA,TGCGCCAGCAGACTGACAGGGGGCGCGAGCTACGAGCAGTACTTC,CASRLTGGASYEQYF
TRBV5-3,NA,TRBJ2-7,NA,TGTGCCAGAAGCTTGTGCCCTCCACTTTCCCCGGGACCAGTGGTCTACGAGCAGTACTTC,CARSLCPPLSPGPVVYEQYF
TRBV19,NA,TRBJ1-1,NA,TGTGCCAGTAGCGACCCCCCAGGGAGGGGAGGGGACACTGAAGCTTTCTTT,CASSDPPGRGGDTEAFF
TRBV28,NA,TRBJ1-5,NA,TGTGCCAGCAGTTTCCCGCCCCCACCTAGCAATCAGCCCCAGCATTTT,CASSFPPPPSNQPQHF
TRBV18,TRBD1,TRBJ2-2,NA,TGTGCCAGCTCATCTGGACAGGGGACCACCGGGGAGCTGTTTTTT,CASSSGQGTTGELFF
TRBV19,NA,TRBJ2-7,NA,TGTGCCAGTAGATTTGCCCCAGGCTACGAGCAGTACTTC,CASRFAPGYEQYF
TRBV28,TRBD1,TRBJ1-3,NA,TGTGCCAGCAGTTTATCGGAGGGGGCGGGAAACACCATATATTTT,CASSLSEGAGNTIYF
TRBV18,TRBD1,TRBJ1-1,NA,TGTGCCAGCTCACCAACAGGGGGCACTGAAGCTTTCTTT,CASSPTGGTEAFF
TRBV20-1,NA,TRBJ2-7,few,TGCTCCACTAACGGGGTCTACGAGCAGTACTTC,CSTNGVYEQYF
TRBV3-1/TRBV3-2,TRBD2,TRBJ2-2,NA,TGTGCCAGCAGCCAAGCCGGACTAGCGAACACCGGGGAGCTGTTTTTT,CASSQAGLANTGELFF
TRBV21-1,NA,TRBJ1-5,NA,TGTGCCAGCAGCAAAGGTTGCAGGGCCAATCAGCCCCAGCATTTT,CASSKGCRANQPQHF
TRBV5-3,TRBD2,TRBJ2-1,NA,TGTGCCAGAAGCTTGTTACGGCGGGGGAGCTCCTACAATGAGCAGTTCTTC,CARSLLRRGSSYNEQFF
TRBV10-2,NA,TRBJ2-5,NA,TGCGCCAGCAGCGGAACAGGGGGCAGCTCTTGGGTAGCGGGAGTTGAGGAGACCCAGTACTTC,CASSGTGGSSWVAGVEETQYF